The following is a T cell receptor (beta chain) sequence with its context. V was shortened by 3 bases and J by 5 bases, with 14 bases between the two germline ends. CDR1 is SGDLS and CDR2 is YYNGEE in the germline V gene. There are 14 residues in the CDR3. From the 5' RACE reads, TCRdb called clonotypes with MiXCR, one entry per CDR3 protein. The sample carries 35,000 to 50,000 distinct CDR3 sequences, around 28% recorded once. This sequence joins TRBV9 and TRBJ2-5; D unresolved. The receptor comes from a female donor with breast cancer. The sequenced material came from tumor-infiltrating memory CD4+ T cells sorted from the breast tumor. Regarding subset: memory CD4+ T cells, CD4+CD45RO+CD25-. The CDR3 region is CASSADWGRETQYF. Written as DNA, the CDR3 is TGTGCCAGCAGCGCCGACTGGGGTCGGGAGACCCAGTACTTC.